These 30 T cell receptor beta chains came from one sample sequenced in a study of blood T cell repertoires in COVID-19 (dated by TCRdb to the early 2020s). Libraries were built with the immunoSEQ multiplex PCR assay. The immuneACCESS repertoire file appears here via TCRdb, limited to in-frame rearrangements. These files lack a portion of the clones; in checked studies, under half of the deficit traces to unresolved V genes, and the cause of the others is not known. The sample profile shows under 200,000 clones; 85% to 90% of them were found once. The top ten clones comprise about 6.6% of the sample. The sample consisted of PBMCs or T cells enriched from blood (not recorded which). The origin of the receptors is a woman between 50 and 59 years old who had recovered from COVID-19.

V and J are TRBV5-1 and TRBJ1-1; D is undetermined. The CDR3 runs to 14 residues. Germline V lookup: CDR1 SGHRS, CDR2 YFSETQ. V lost 2 bases, J lost 4 bases, and 12 bases lay in between. The CDR3 is CASSLGGQRTEAFF. As DNA, the CDR3 is TGCGCCAGCAGCTTAGGAGGGCAGCGCACTGAAGCTTTCTTT.

This rearrangement joins TRBV6-2 or TRBV6-3 to TRBJ2-7, with D possibly TRBD1 on 6 matching bases. Trimming left V 1 base short and J 4 bases short, with 17 bases between. The CDR3 contains 16 residues. Germline-derived CDR1 and CDR2 are MNHEY and SVGEGT. This CDR3 is CASSYFKVSTGYEQYF. The CDR3 bases are TGTGCCAGCAGTTACTTCAAGGTGAGTACAGGGTACGAGCAGTACTTC.

The chain is built from TRBV6-2 or TRBV6-3 and TRBJ2-3, with D hard to call. With 0 bases removed from V and 14 bases from J, the gap between germline ends came to 12 bases. CDR3 length: 12 amino acids. In germline, CDR1 is MNHEY, CDR2 SVGEGT. The CDR3 nucleotides are TGTGCCAGCAGTTACTCTACAGATATTCGGTATTTT. This encodes CASSYSTDIRYF.

The CDR3 region is CASSLGGLDYEQYF. As DNA, the CDR3 is TGTGCCAGCAGCTTAGGAGGACTGGACTACGAGCAGTACTTC. V usage is TRBV11-2 and J usage is TRBJ2-7; tentative D call: TRBD2 (5 bases). V lost 1 base to trimming and J lost 3 bases, with 10 bases between them. CDR1 is SGHAT, CDR2 FQNNGV, per germline. The CDR3 totals 14 residues.

In this sample, this clone turned up once. The V call is TRBV7-2, the J call TRBJ1-1, with D possibly TRBD1 on 5 matching bases. Per germline, CDR1 SGHTA and CDR2 FQGNSA. CDR3 length: 13 residues. V was pared by 5 bases and J by 5 bases, with 12 bases between. The CDR3 DNA follows: TGTGCCAGCAGCATGACAGTTCTGACTGAAGCTTTCTTT. Protein sequence: CASSMTVLTEAFF.

This clone was seen a single time. The V call is TRBV28, the J call TRBJ2-5; 9 bases align to TRBD2. The junction had 10 bases not matched to a gene; V was cut back by 3 bases and J by 2 bases. The germline CDR1 and CDR2 sequences are MDHEN and SYDVKM. This CDR3 contains 17 residues. In nucleotides, the CDR3 is TGTGCCAGCAGTTTCTATTCGGGGCTAGCGGGGCAAGAGACCCAGTACTTC. It is translated as CASSFYSGLAGQETQYF.

The V gene is TRBV5-5, the J gene TRBJ1-3; 7 bases align to TRBD1. The CDR3 has 17 residues. In germline, CDR1 is SGHKS, CDR2 YYEKEE (reference sequence). V gave up 4 bases and J gave up 0 bases; unmatched junction bases: 10. The CDR3 DNA sequence: TGTGCCAGCAGCCTGAGGGACAGCCATCGCTCTGGAAACACCATATATTTT. Encoded protein: CASSLRDSHRSGNTIYF.

The gene calls are TRBV15 and TRBJ1-1; possible D gene TRBD1, 5 bases. Trimming shortened V by 0 bases and J by 0 bases, and 8 bases separated the two germline ends. CDR1 and CDR2 from the germline V gene are LNHNV and YYDKDF (reference sequence). The length of the CDR3 is 15 residues. The DNA of the CDR3 is TGTGCCACCAGCAGAGATCAAGGGGTGAACACTGAAGCTTTCTTT. This gives the protein CATSRDQGVNTEAFF.

This clone appeared a few times. The chain employs TRBV21-1 and TRBJ1-1. TRBV21-1 is a pseudogene segment. The CDR3 has 14 residues. The CDR3 DNA follows: TGTGCCAGCAGCATCGGGACTTTGAACACTGAAGCTTTCTTT. This gives the protein CASSIGTLNTEAFF.

V and J are TRBV5-4 and TRBJ1-2; D possibly corresponds to TRBD1 (6 bases). V lost 4 bases and J lost 5, with 15 bases in between. Looked up from germline, CDR1 is SGHNT and CDR2 is YYREEE (reference sequence). The CDR3 is made up of 14 amino acids. CDR3 amino acids: CASSGDWTAYGYTF. In DNA form, the CDR3 reads TGTGCCAGCAGCGGAGATTGGACAGCTTATGGCTACACCTTC.

This rearrangement joins TRBV27 to TRBJ1-2; no reliable D call. The germline V gene encodes CDR1 MNHEY and CDR2 SMNVEV (reference sequence). The CDR3 has 11 amino acids. V was clipped by 6 bases and J by 5 bases, with 7 bases between them. CDR3 sequence (DNA): TGTGCCAGCAGGGGAGTATATGGCTACACCTTC. Protein sequence: CASRGVYGYTF.

Only one count was recorded for this clone. The gene calls are TRBV4-1 and TRBJ1-4; D uncertain. Germline assignment: CDR1 MGHRA and CDR2 YSYEKL. V was cut by 1 base and J by 8 bases, with 8 bases left in between. The CDR3 loop spans 13 amino acids. As DNA, the CDR3 is TGCGCCAGCAGCCAAGGCCCGCGGGAAAAACTGTTTTTT. This codes for CASSQGPREKLFF.

The chain has TRBV9 and TRBJ1-1; D is possibly TRBD1 (6 bases). The V and J ends lost 0 bases and 5 bases respectively, with 14 bases between them. Germline V gene data show CDR1 as SGDLS and CDR2 as YYNGEE. CDR3 size: 15 residues. In nucleotides, the CDR3 is TGTGCCAGCAGCGTAGCCTGGGGGCAGGGTACTGAAGCTTTCTTT. Residues: CASSVAWGQGTEAFF.

This chain uses TRBV5-1 with TRBJ1-4; no definite D call. Trimming stripped 0 bases from V and 0 bases from J, with 9 bases between. This CDR3 comprises 16 residues. Germline CDR1 SGHRS, CDR2 YFSETQ. DNA for the CDR3: TGCGCCAGCAGCTTGGCCGCGGGTGCAACTAATGAAAAACTGTTTTTT. Translating gives CASSLAAGATNEKLFF. Full variable domain (rest looked up from reference TRBV5-1 and TRBJ1-4): KAGVTQTPRYLIKTRGQQVTLSCSPISGHRSVSWYQQTPGQGLQFLFEYFSETQRNKGNFPGRFSGRQFSNSRSEMNVSTLELGDSALYLCASSLAAGATNEKLFFGSGTQLSVL.

V gene TRBV5-1 combines with J gene TRBJ2-4; D is perhaps TRBD1 (5 bases). The CDR3 consists of 20 residues. Germline loops: CDR1 SGHRS, CDR2 YFSETQ. V was pared by 0 bases and J by 8 bases, with 30 bases between. The CDR3 loop reads CASSLAWVPPVQGWTDIQYF. The DNA of the CDR3 is TGCGCCAGCAGCTTGGCCTGGGTCCCTCCAGTCCAGGGATGGACGGACATTCAGTACTTC.

The chain couples TRBV5-6 to TRBJ2-7, with TRBD2 as a possible D gene (5 bases). CDR1 and CDR2 from the germline V gene are SGHDT and YYEEEE. This CDR3 comprises 15 residues. V was pared by 0 bases and J by 3 bases, with 13 bases between. The CDR3 region is CASSLVGDTSYEQYF. The CDR3 bases are TGTGCCAGCAGCTTGGTTGGCGACACTAGCTACGAGCAGTACTTC.

The V gene is TRBV6-5, the J gene TRBJ2-1; 11 nucleotides match TRBD2. V gave up 4 bases and J gave up 6 bases; unmatched junction bases: 2. Germline V CDR1 and CDR2: MNHEY, SVGAGI. CDR3 length: 14 amino acids. CDR3 protein: CASSFGTSGNEQFF. DNA of the CDR3: TGTGCCAGCAGTTTCGGGACTAGCGGCAATGAGCAGTTCTTC.

This chain joins TRBV27 and TRBJ2-7; D not resolved. The V gene's germline CDR1 is MNHEY and CDR2 SMNVEV (reference sequence). The V and J ends lost 2 bases and 0 bases respectively, with 11 bases between them. This CDR3 is 15 amino acids long. CDR3 loop: CASSLVGPSSYEQYF. CDR3 nucleotide sequence: TGTGCCAGCAGTTTAGTGGGCCCCAGCTCCTACGAGCAGTACTTC.

The gene calls are TRBV11-2 and TRBJ1-3; the match to TRBD1 covers 8 bases. There are 18 residues in the CDR3. V was pared by 7 bases and J by 5 bases, with 19 bases of the junction left unmatched. Looked up from germline, CDR1 is SGHAT and CDR2 is FQNNGV. The CDR3 nucleotides read TGTGCCAGCACCGGGAGTGAGACAGGGGACGACTGGAGAAACACCATATATTTT. Its protein is CASTGSETGDDWRNTIYF.

In its sample, this clone was seen once. The rearrangement links TRBV11-3 to TRBJ1-1; D ambiguous. The V gene lost 2 bases and the J gene lost 4 bases, with 11 bases spanning the gap. Germline loops: CDR1 SGHNT, CDR2 YENEEA. This CDR3 contains 14 residues. CDR3 DNA: TGTGCCAGCAGCTTATATACGGGAAGCACTGAAGCTTTCTTT. It yields the protein CASSLYTGSTEAFF.

The chain uses TRBV19 and TRBJ1-1; 7 bases fit TRBD1. Germline trimming cut 1 base from V and 0 bases from J; bases unmatched to any gene: 8. CDR3 length: 17 residues. The germline V gene has CDR1 LNHDA and CDR2 SQIVND (reference sequence). The CDR3 region has the DNA TGTGCCAGTAGTATAGGGGACAGCTTGTTATTGAACACTGAAGCTTTCTTT. It is translated as CASSIGDSLLLNTEAFF. The full variable domain, completed using reference TRBV19 and TRBJ1-1, is DGGITQSPKYLFRKEGQNVTLSCEQNLNHDAMYWYRQDPGQGLRLIYYSQIVNDFQKGDIAEGYSVSREKKESFPLTVTSAQKNPTAFYLCASSIGDSLLLNTEAFFGQGTRLTVV.

This chain links TRBV9 with TRBJ2-5; D unresolved. V lost 3 bases and J 2 bases, leaving 5 bases between the germline ends. The CDR3 length is 12 residues. Germline CDR1 is SGDLS and CDR2 is YYNGEE. The CDR3 DNA reads as TGTGCCAGCAGCGGCGGACAAGAGACCCAGTACTTC. Protein product: CASSGGQETQYF. The full variable domain, its missing parts supplied by reference TRBV9 and TRBJ2-5, is DSGVTQTPKHLITATGQRVTLRCSPRSGDLSVYWYQQSLDQGLQFLIQYYNGEERAKGNILERFSAQQFPDLHSELNLSSLELGDSALYFCASSGGQETQYFGPGTRLLVL.

V usage is TRBV10-3 and J usage is TRBJ1-1; no reliable D call. The V end was cut by 0 bases, the J end by 3 bases, with 14 bases between. Germline values: CDR1 ENHRY, CDR2 SYGVKD. The CDR3 loop spans 16 amino acids. The CDR3 here is CAISESRGATDTEAFF. As DNA, the CDR3 is TGTGCCATCAGTGAGTCGCGGGGTGCTACGGACACTGAAGCTTTCTTT.

The chain couples TRBV7-3 to TRBJ1-2; 8 nucleotides line up with TRBD1. The CDR3 covers 15 residues. V lost 5 bases to trimming and J lost 1 base; unmatched junction nucleotides: 6. The V gene's germline CDR1 is SGHTA and CDR2 FQGTGA. The CDR3 region has the DNA TGTGCCAGCAGCCCGACAGGGGCCCTTAACTATGGCTACACCTTC. It encodes CASSPTGALNYGYTF.

The chain is built from TRBV9 and TRBJ1-2, with 8 bases aligning to TRBD1. Germline values: CDR1 SGDLS, CDR2 YYNGEE. The CDR3 consists of 16 residues. Trimming removed 3 bases from V and 2 bases from J; junction bases left unmatched: 9. The CDR3 DNA reads as TGTGCCAGCAGCGAGCCACTCAGGGGGCCAAACTATGGCTACACCTTC. It codes for CASSEPLRGPNYGYTF.

The chain has TRBV3-1 (or the pseudogene TRBV3-2) and TRBJ1-1, with 11 bases aligning to TRBD1. V dropped 4 bases and J dropped 5; count of bases not matched to a gene: 6. This CDR3 has 15 residues. From germline, CDR1 is LGHDT and CDR2 YNNKEL (reference sequence). DNA for the CDR3: TGTGCCAGCAGCCCTCCGGACAGGGGGCTGACTGAAGCTTTCTTT. It encodes CASSPPDRGLTEAFF.

The rearrangement uses TRBV27 and TRBJ1-3; the match to TRBD1 covers 7 bases. Germline values: CDR1 MNHEY, CDR2 SMNVEV (reference sequence). The ends lost 5 bases at V and 3 bases at J; junction bases unmatched: 7. The CDR3 consists of 15 residues. The CDR3 sequence: CASSTRQGDGNTIYF. CDR3 sequence (DNA): TGTGCCAGCAGTACACGACAGGGCGATGGAAACACCATATATTTT.

This clone was observed a single time. J is TRBJ1-3 and V is TRBV6-5, with D uncertain. V shed 2 bases and J shed 1 base, with 6 bases lying between them. Germline values: CDR1 MNHEY, CDR2 SVGAGI. This CDR3 is 14 amino acids long. The CDR3 DNA reads TGTGCCAGCAGTTACGGCTCATCTGGAAACACCATATATTTT. This encodes CASSYGSSGNTIYF.

This CDR3 reads CASSDGSLQAAEAFF. The DNA for the CDR3 is TGTGCCAGCAGTGACGGTTCCCTACAGGCGGCTGAAGCTTTCTTT. The chain couples TRBV6-1 to TRBJ1-1; possibly TRBD1 for D (5 bases). V was trimmed by 3 bases and J by 6 bases, leaving 17 bases between them. The CDR3 sequence is 15 residues long. Germline lookup yields CDR1 MNHNS and CDR2 SASEGT.

This chain links TRBV19 with TRBJ1-3; 8 bases are shared with TRBD1. V trimming: 10 bases; J trimming: 0 bases; junction bases outside the gene matches: 5. Germline V CDR1 and CDR2: LNHDA, SQIVND (reference sequence). The CDR3 runs 14 residues. Written as DNA, the CDR3 is TGTGCCACCACAGGGGGATTCTCTGGAAACACCATATATTTT. Protein sequence: CATTGGFSGNTIYF.